The subject of this entry is one T cell receptor beta chain. The sample comes from a study of blood T cell repertoires in COVID-19. The wider study: From T cells, B-cell-depleted T cells, or PBMCs came the material, which was cDNA or gDNA.

The authors' processing: Estimated nucleated cell counts came from reference gene primer amplification. Sequencing used immunoSEQ multiplex PCR; TCRdb keeps in-frame clones, though not all of them. For V, J and clone size, that table is used; D and trimming come from the DNA. The sample has approximately 200,000 clones, approximately 85% seen once. The ends lost 0 bases at V and 5 bases at J; junction bases unmatched: 5. The CDR3 sequence is 16 residues long. Looked up from germline, CDR1 is SGHAT and CDR2 is FQNNGV. The participants were between roughly 18 and 100 years old and came from roughly 24 US areas.

Specimen: PBMCs or T cells enriched from blood (not recorded which). This receptor was identified in a man aged 35 to 55 who had recovered from COVID-19. The rearrangement links TRBV11-2 to TRBJ2-3, with 10 nucleotides matching TRBD2. The CDR3 protein is CASSLDRGTSVDTQYF. DNA of the CDR3: TGTGCCAGCAGCTTAGACCGTGGGACTAGCGTAGATACGCAGTATTTT.